The rows below give T cell receptor beta chains drawn from one sample of a study of T-cell memory formation after mild COVID-19. TCRdb fed the 5' RACE reads into MiXCR, producing one record per CDR3 protein. This table has roughly 560,000 distinct CDR3 sequences, about a fifth appearing once. Sequences were obtained from PBMCs or a T cell subset sorted from them (not recorded which). These receptors originate from an adult woman who had mild COVID-19 (a few samples of this study predate the infection). Cell type and time point are not known. The CDR3 runs from the conserved cysteine through the conserved F or W. Fields, in order: V gene, D gene, clone size, J gene, CDR3 protein, CDR3 DNA. The D gene is left open where the match is weak. Clone size appears in some rows only: once, few, many, or a class for an expanded clone.

v_call: TRBV6-5
d_call: TRBD2
clone_size: .
j_call: TRBJ2-4
cdr3_aa: CASSLRLGGEDIQYF
cdr3_nt: TGTGCCAGCAGCCTCCGACTGGGGGGGGAAGACATTCAGTACTTC

v_call: TRBV5-1
d_call: .
clone_size: .
j_call: TRBJ2-2
cdr3_aa: CASSHLRRDTGELFF
cdr3_nt: TGCGCCAGCAGCCATTTGCGGCGGGACACCGGGGAGCTGTTTTTT

v_call: TRBV12-3/TRBV12-4
d_call: TRBD1
clone_size: .
j_call: TRBJ1-2
cdr3_aa: CASSFNPGTVEYGYTF
cdr3_nt: TGTGCCAGCAGTTTTAATCCGGGGACAGTGGAGTATGGCTACACCTTC

v_call: TRBV6-5
d_call: TRBD2
clone_size: .
j_call: TRBJ2-3
cdr3_aa: CASSQTSGSRRDTQYF
cdr3_nt: TGTGCCAGCAGTCAGACTAGCGGGAGTCGCCGAGATACGCAGTATTTT

v_call: TRBV11-2
d_call: .
clone_size: .
j_call: TRBJ2-1
cdr3_aa: CASSLEVVQANEQFF
cdr3_nt: TGTGCCAGCAGCTTAGAAGTGGTTCAGGCGAATGAGCAGTTCTTC

v_call: TRBV7-3
d_call: TRBD1
clone_size: .
j_call: TRBJ1-4
cdr3_aa: CASSTTGGAGEKLFF
cdr3_nt: TGTGCCAGCAGCACTACAGGGGGCGCGGGAGAAAAACTGTTTTTT

v_call: TRBV29-1
d_call: .
clone_size: .
j_call: TRBJ2-6
cdr3_aa: CSVLVTYSGANVLTF
cdr3_nt: TGCAGCGTTCTTGTTACCTACTCTGGGGCCAACGTCCTGACTTTC

v_call: TRBV20-1
d_call: .
clone_size: few
j_call: TRBJ2-2
cdr3_aa: CSAIQPDRPTGELFF
cdr3_nt: TGCAGTGCTATTCAACCGGACAGACCCACCGGGGAGCTGTTTTTT

v_call: TRBV2
d_call: .
clone_size: few
j_call: TRBJ2-3
cdr3_aa: CATFASGASTDTQYF
cdr3_nt: TGTGCCACCTTTGCCTCAGGGGCGAGCACAGATACGCAGTATTTT

v_call: TRBV29-1
d_call: TRBD1
clone_size: .
j_call: TRBJ2-3
cdr3_aa: CSVTDGTGVRPSTDTQYF
cdr3_nt: TGCAGCGTCACAGACGGGACAGGGGTCCGCCCTAGCACAGATACGCAGTATTTT

v_call: TRBV6-5
d_call: .
clone_size: .
j_call: TRBJ2-3
cdr3_aa: CASTAGNTDTQYF
cdr3_nt: TGTGCCAGCACGGCCGGCAACACAGATACGCAGTATTTT

v_call: TRBV20-1
d_call: TRBD1
clone_size: few
j_call: TRBJ1-5
cdr3_aa: CSAPTGQGAQPQHF
cdr3_nt: TGCAGTGCCCCAACCGGACAGGGGGCACAGCCCCAGCATTTT

v_call: TRBV7-8
d_call: .
clone_size: few
j_call: TRBJ2-2
cdr3_aa: CASSRQGGEGRELFF
cdr3_nt: TGTGCCAGCAGCCGGCAGGGGGGCGAGGGTAGGGAGCTGTTTTTT

v_call: TRBV7-6
d_call: TRBD1
clone_size: .
j_call: TRBJ1-5
cdr3_aa: CASSPGTGRANQPQHF
cdr3_nt: TGTGCCAGCAGCCCCGGGACAGGGCGGGCCAATCAGCCCCAGCATTTT

v_call: TRBV12-3/TRBV12-4
d_call: TRBD1
clone_size: .
j_call: TRBJ2-5
cdr3_aa: CASRTGFGETQYF
cdr3_nt: TGTGCCAGCAGGACAGGGTTCGGGGAGACCCAGTACTTC